This T cell receptor (beta chain) was retrieved from a study of regulatory T cells in long-lasting Graves disease. Whole-study results and caveats: Gene preferences differed: TRBV28, TRBJ1-2, TRBJ2-5 in persistent cases.

Germline V gene lookup returns CDR1 LNHNV and CDR2 YYDKDF (reference sequence). CDR3 length: 15 residues. The V end lost 1 base, the J end lost 5 bases, and 15 bases lay between the germline ends. Time point of the sample: newly diagnosed GD, antithyroid drugs for less than 3 months. TCR sequences were obtained from RNA taken from PBMCs. Criteria from the American Thyroid Association guidelines were applied to diagnose Graves' disease. EDTA tubes collected roughly 9 milliliters of peripheral blood. Library construction for TCR beta used iRepertoire HTBI primers and Arm-PCR of CDR3 regions. One entry per CDR3 protein, called by TCRdb with MiXCR from the multiplex PCR reads. The sample consists of about 400,000 distinct CDR3 sequences, under 20% of them appearing once. On this clonotype: What it binds is not known.

These data also featured in a second study, about T cells in Graves' hyperthyroidism and ophthalmopathy. Per that paper: Blood also contained most expanded thyroid clonotypes above 0.001.

This clonotype originated in a young woman with Graves disease. V gene TRBV15 combines with J gene TRBJ2-7; a weak D match, TRBD2 (6 bases). Sequencing was performed on peripheral blood mononuclear cells (PBMCs), taken at new diagnosis, from a patient treated with antithyroid drugs. The CDR3 sequence: CATSRGPGASDEQYF. For the CDR3, the DNA is TGTGCCACCAGCAGAGGACCCGGGGCTAGCGACGAGCAGTACTTC.